The 8 T cell receptor beta chains reported below all come from one sample, sequenced in a study of radiation and T cells in renal cell carcinoma. Repertoires were generated with immunoSEQ multiplex PCR, while TCRdb's copy carries only in-frame clones and drops some. The repertoire includes more than 120,000 clones, approximately 86% of them detected once, and roughly 17% sits in the top ten. This sample's time point: blood 4 weeks post-SBRT, at nephrectomy. The sample's treatment: 15 Gy SBRT to primary tumor, nephrectomy 4 weeks later. The source was blood, collected from a patient whose treatment included radiotherapy and nephrectomy. The receptors come from a woman in her fifties or sixties with renal cell carcinoma.

The chain uses TRBV6-1 and TRBJ1-2; no clear D gene. Germline CDR1 is MNHNS and CDR2 is SASEGT. This CDR3 is 13 amino acids long. Trimming cost V 7 bases and J 0 bases, with 9 bases left between them. The CDR3 sequence is CASILTANYGYTF. The CDR3 DNA follows: TGTGCCAGCATCTTGACTGCTAACTATGGCTACACCTTC.

V is TRBV6-1 and J is TRBJ1-2; TRBD1 agrees at 10 bases. The CDR3 consists of 15 residues. After removal of 5 bases from V and 4 bases from J, the junction contained 7 bases not matched to a gene. The germline CDR1 and CDR2 sequences are MNHNS and SASEGT. Here the CDR3 reads CASSSGTGAFYGYTF. DNA of the CDR3: TGTGCCAGCAGTTCAGGGACAGGGGCCTTCTATGGCTACACCTTC.

The chain joins TRBV6-8 to TRBJ2-7; D possibly corresponds to TRBD2 (5 bases). Germline V gene lookup returns CDR1 MNHGY and CDR2 SAAAGT. With 8 bases removed from V and 3 bases from J, the gap between germline ends came to 11 bases. The CDR3 covers 12 residues. The CDR3 DNA reads TGTGCCAGCGACCTCCGGGACTACGAGCAGTACTTC. Encoded protein: CASDLRDYEQYF.

V is TRBV4-3 and J is TRBJ1-5, with D uncertain. V gave up 0 bases and J gave up 2 bases, with 8 bases separating them. The CDR3 is 15 amino acids. Per the germline V gene, CDR1 is LGHNA and CDR2 is YSLEER. The CDR3 loop is CASSQEGSGNQPQHF. CDR3 coding DNA: TGCGCCAGCAGCCAAGAAGGGTCGGGCAATCAGCCCCAGCATTTT.

This clone was seen at least ten times. The rearrangement links TRBV7-9 to TRBJ1-1; D may be TRBD1 (5 bases). V was pared by 4 bases and J by 6 bases, with 15 bases between. CDR1 and CDR2 (germline): SEHNR, FQNEAQ (reference sequence). There are 14 residues in the CDR3. As DNA, the CDR3 is TGTGCCAGCAGCTCGACAGCCCCAAACGCTGAAGCTTTCTTT. This sequence encodes CASSSTAPNAEAFF.

The chain carries TRBV9 and TRBJ2-1, with TRBD1 as a possible D gene (6 bases). This CDR3 spans 17 amino acids. The germline gives CDR1 SGDLS, CDR2 YYNGEE. Deletions cut 4 bases from V and 5 bases from J, with 22 bases between. The CDR3 DNA sequence: TGTGCCAGCAGCAAATACAGGGAAAGGAGCTTTGACAATGAGCAGTTCTTC. This gives the protein CASSKYRERSFDNEQFF.

The J gene is TRBJ1-3, the V gene TRBV7-2, with 7 nucleotides matching TRBD1. The J segment lost 4 bases and the V segment lost 4 bases, leaving 7 bases of the junction unmatched. The CDR3 contains 15 residues. The germline gives CDR1 SGHTA, CDR2 FQGNSA. The CDR3 loop reads CASSWRGLEGNTIYF. The CDR3 DNA reads as TGTGCCAGCAGCTGGAGGGGGCTCGAGGGAAACACCATATATTTT.

This chain uses TRBV28 with TRBJ1-2, with D hard to call. Germline-derived CDR1 and CDR2 are MDHEN and SYDVKM. This CDR3 region has 13 residues. Between the trimmed V and J ends, which lost 5 bases and 5 bases, there was a span of 12 bases. This CDR3 is CASSPLPEYGYTF. The CDR3 nucleotides are TGTGCCAGCAGTCCTCTCCCAGAGTATGGCTACACCTTC.